A selection of T cell receptor beta chains follows, all from one sample in a study of T cells expressing NK-cell markers. TCRdb reprocessed the 5' RACE reads, keeping one entry per CDR3 protein, no DNA. Its table lists roughly 390,000 distinct CDR3 sequences. The sequenced material came from blood T cells: a sorted CD56 or NKG2C T cell subset, CD4+ or CD8+ T cells, or bulk PBMC T cells (not recorded which). These receptors were taken from a woman aged 45-65 years in good health. The CDR3 runs from the conserved cysteine through the conserved F or W.

CDR3 protein,V gene,J gene
CASGPIRETQYF,TRBV11-1,TRBJ2-5
CASSLDGWGLFNEQFF,TRBV5-5,TRBJ2-1
CATSDRGTGNLHEQYF,TRBV24-1,TRBJ2-7
CASTKSSRDSSYEQYF,TRBV7-8,TRBJ2-7
CSVESIRGNYGYTF,TRBV29-1,TRBJ1-2
CASSSTGGYEQYF,TRBV6-5,TRBJ2-7
CSVEEEFGLEQYF,TRBV29-1,TRBJ2-7
CASRDGLGLGNIQYF,TRBV10-2,TRBJ2-4
CASSQEWRLNTGELFF,TRBV4-2,TRBJ2-2
CASSLEKADNEQFF,TRBV27,TRBJ2-1
CATSVSAGQLPQFF,TRBV24-1,TRBJ2-1
CASSLSFGDSYNEQFF,TRBV5-1,TRBJ2-1
CATQRGARSTDTQYF,TRBV6-5,TRBJ2-3
CASSVPQGRGGTQYF,TRBV5-1,TRBJ2-3
CSARSSLAGDIYEQYF,TRBV20-1,TRBJ2-7
CASSKTGTAQETQYF,TRBV12-3/TRBV12-4,TRBJ2-5
CSVLGQGAGNTIYF,TRBV29-1,TRBJ1-3
CAISSPGGGQRQETQYF,TRBV10-3,TRBJ2-5
CATSLAHNEQFF,TRBV24-1,TRBJ2-1
CASSFAGRSSGNTIYF,TRBV7-9,TRBJ1-3
CASRLRQGLGGATDTQYF,TRBV7-9,TRBJ2-3
CASSQASGSSYEQYF,TRBV4-2,TRBJ2-7
CASSLIGQGADTQYF,TRBV7-3,TRBJ2-3
CASSVEAGAAEQYF,TRBV9,TRBJ2-7
CSAGGGTSYGSYNEQFF,TRBV20-1,TRBJ2-1
CASTDSGRGDEQFF,TRBV5-1,TRBJ2-1
CASSPRFDLAKNIQYF,TRBV7-9,TRBJ2-4
CASRLVPGVNEKLFF,TRBV7-9,TRBJ1-4
CASSESGTSGIEQFF,TRBV25-1,TRBJ2-1
CASSIATNEKLFF,TRBV27,TRBJ1-4
CASSPRGQGSFTDTQYF,TRBV13,TRBJ2-3
CASSPLVAAGPPQYF,TRBV7-7,TRBJ2-3
CASRPTGISPLHF,TRBV19,TRBJ1-6
CAITEGDRYNEQFF,TRBV10-3,TRBJ2-1
CSARASLGGYNEQFF,TRBV20-1,TRBJ2-1
CSVRGNSREQYF,TRBV29-1,TRBJ2-7
CASSVLSGGEKLFF,TRBV9,TRBJ1-4
CASSPKGYRSTDTQYF,TRBV7-6,TRBJ2-3
CSVDRLVSDTQYF,TRBV29-1,TRBJ2-3
CASSFYQVAGELFF,TRBV12-3/TRBV12-4,TRBJ2-2
CATSEGGTVMNTEAFF,TRBV24-1,TRBJ1-1
CASSFPLSSGTYTGELFF,TRBV6-2/TRBV6-3,TRBJ2-2
CASSPTRANEKLFF,TRBV7-6,TRBJ1-4
CASSPSKNTGELFF,TRBV12-3/TRBV12-4,TRBJ2-2
CSVETGGVSYGYTF,TRBV29-1,TRBJ1-2
CASKGSEAADTQYF,TRBV19,TRBJ2-3
CASSRARQTYGYTF,TRBV12-3/TRBV12-4,TRBJ1-2
CASTMLESSYEQYF,TRBV5-6,TRBJ2-7